This T cell receptor (beta chain) was captured in a study of blood T cell repertoires in COVID-19. Data came from immunoSEQ multiplex PCR; TCRdb stores just in-frame clones and leaves some out. The sample shows a few hundred thousand clones, roughly 91% of them seen only once. V lost 5 bases and J 5 bases, leaving 18 bases between the germline ends. The CDR3 covers 15 residues. Germline V CDR1 and CDR2: LNHDA, SQIVND (reference sequence). Enrollment of patients from Seattle took place during active infection, with longitudinal follow-up. The sequence came from a woman between 25 and 40 years old with COVID-19, enrolled during active disease. The J gene is TRBJ2-5, the V gene TRBV19, with a weak D call TRBD2 (6 bases). The source material was peripheral blood. The CDR3 loop is CASSPRGKGKETQYF. The CDR3 DNA reads as TGTGCCAGTAGTCCTCGGGGGAAGGGAAAGGAGACCCAGTACTTC.